This T cell receptor beta chain was sequenced for a study of T-cell memory formation after mild COVID-19. About the study: Each donor largely had its own TCR clusters.

Study-wide points: Clones which contracted sat mainly in CM and EM if CD4+, and in EMRA if CD8+.

A 5'RACE reaction primed in the constant segment made cDNA libraries of TCR alpha and TCR beta, and these carried sample barcodes and UMIs. TCRdb recomputed calls from the 5' RACE reads with MiXCR, one row per CDR3 protein. The sample has about 57,000 distinct CDR3 sequences; about 12% are singletons. Concerning this clonotype itself: Its antigen is still unknown.

This clonotype was sampled from a man younger than 35 who had mild COVID-19 (a few samples of this study predate the infection). Cell type and time point are not known. Sequencing input: PBMCs or a T cell subset sorted from them (not recorded which).

The CDR3 nucleotides are TGTGCCAGCAGTCCCCCGGCCCTTCCCGAGACCCAGTACTTC. Translated, it gives CASSPPALPETQYF. The J gene is TRBJ2-5, the V gene TRBV6-5; D unclear. Germline V lookup: CDR1 MNHEY, CDR2 SVGAGI. The CDR3 runs 14 residues. Trimming pared 5 bases from V and 5 bases from J, leaving 15 bases between.